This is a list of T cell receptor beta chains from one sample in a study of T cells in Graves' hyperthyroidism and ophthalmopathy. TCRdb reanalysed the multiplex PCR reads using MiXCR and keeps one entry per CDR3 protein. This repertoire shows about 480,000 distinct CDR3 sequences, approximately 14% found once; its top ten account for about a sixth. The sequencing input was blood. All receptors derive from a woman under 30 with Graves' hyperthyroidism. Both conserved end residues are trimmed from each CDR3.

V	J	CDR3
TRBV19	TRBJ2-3	ASSWASGSTDTQY
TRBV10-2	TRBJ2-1	ASRQEYNEQF
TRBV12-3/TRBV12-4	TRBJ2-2	ASSLALASWAANTGELF
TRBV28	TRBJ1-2	ASSWGRGDNYGYT
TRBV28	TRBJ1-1	ASSTGTLDTEAF
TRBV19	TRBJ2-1	ASRPSGPSYNEQF
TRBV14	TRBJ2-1	ASSLHLGPLIYNEQF
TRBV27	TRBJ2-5	ASRGLARETQY
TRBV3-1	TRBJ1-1	ASSPSPQEAF
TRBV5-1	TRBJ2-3	ASSPGTSGMDTQY
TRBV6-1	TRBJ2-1	ASSYSPPTGVYNEQF
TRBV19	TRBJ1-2	ASTTDRGLPYGYT
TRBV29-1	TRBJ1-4	SVVLQGVEKLF
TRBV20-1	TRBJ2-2	SARIGGRRETGELF
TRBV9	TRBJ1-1	ASSAQPGGTEAF
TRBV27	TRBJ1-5	ASSRGIGQPQH
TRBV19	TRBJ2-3	ASSMFLETGAWTDTQY
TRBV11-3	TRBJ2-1	ASSLSRSGNEQF
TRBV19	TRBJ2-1	ASSDWGLYNEQF
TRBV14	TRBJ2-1	ASSHLPGTGALGEQF
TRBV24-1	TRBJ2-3	ATSGRLAGGYTQY
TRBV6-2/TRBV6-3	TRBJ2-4	ASSYPTEGLPSSIQY
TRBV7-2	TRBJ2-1	ASSSPPGQF
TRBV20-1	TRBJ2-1	SARETFRASEIYNEQF
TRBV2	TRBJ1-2	ASSEEGQLYGYT
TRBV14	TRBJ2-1	ASSQGLPINNEQF
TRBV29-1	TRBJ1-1	SVELTGLGNTEAF
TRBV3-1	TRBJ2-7	ASSRSGDLYEQY